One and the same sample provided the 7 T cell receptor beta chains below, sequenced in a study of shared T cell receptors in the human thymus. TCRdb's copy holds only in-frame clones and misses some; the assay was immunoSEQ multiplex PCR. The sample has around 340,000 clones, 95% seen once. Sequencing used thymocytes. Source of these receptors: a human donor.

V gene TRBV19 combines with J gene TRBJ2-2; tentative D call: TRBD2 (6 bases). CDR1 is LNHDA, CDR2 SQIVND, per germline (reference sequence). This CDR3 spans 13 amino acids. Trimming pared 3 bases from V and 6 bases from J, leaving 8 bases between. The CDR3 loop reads CASSIGGPGELFF. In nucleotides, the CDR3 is TGTGCCAGTAGTATCGGAGGGCCCGGGGAGCTGTTTTTT.

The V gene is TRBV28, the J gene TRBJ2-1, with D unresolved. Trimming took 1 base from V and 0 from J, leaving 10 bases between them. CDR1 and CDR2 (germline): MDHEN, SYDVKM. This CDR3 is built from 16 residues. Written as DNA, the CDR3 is TGTGCCAGCAGTTTATCTCTCGGAACCTCCTACAATGAGCAGTTCTTC. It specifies CASSLSLGTSYNEQFF.

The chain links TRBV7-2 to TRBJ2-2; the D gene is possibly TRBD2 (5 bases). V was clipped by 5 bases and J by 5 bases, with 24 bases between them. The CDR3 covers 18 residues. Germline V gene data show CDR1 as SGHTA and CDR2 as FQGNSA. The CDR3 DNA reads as TGTGCCAGCAGCCTCCTATCGGGGAGCCCCAGAGGGACCGGGGAGCTGTTTTTT. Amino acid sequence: CASSLLSGSPRGTGELFF.

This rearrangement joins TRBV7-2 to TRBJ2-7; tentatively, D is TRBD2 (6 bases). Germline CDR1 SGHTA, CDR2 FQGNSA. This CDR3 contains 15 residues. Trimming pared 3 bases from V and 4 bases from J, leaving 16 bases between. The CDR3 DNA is TGTGCCAGCAGCTTTTGGTCCCGGGAGCGGTACGAGCAGTACTTC. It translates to CASSFWSRERYEQYF.

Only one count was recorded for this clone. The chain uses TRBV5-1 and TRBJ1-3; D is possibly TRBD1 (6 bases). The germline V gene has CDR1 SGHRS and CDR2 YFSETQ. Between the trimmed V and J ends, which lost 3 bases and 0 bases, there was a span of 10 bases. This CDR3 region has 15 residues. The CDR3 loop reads CASSSGQLSGNTIYF. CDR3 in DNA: TGCGCCAGCAGCTCCGGACAGCTCTCTGGAAACACCATATATTTT.

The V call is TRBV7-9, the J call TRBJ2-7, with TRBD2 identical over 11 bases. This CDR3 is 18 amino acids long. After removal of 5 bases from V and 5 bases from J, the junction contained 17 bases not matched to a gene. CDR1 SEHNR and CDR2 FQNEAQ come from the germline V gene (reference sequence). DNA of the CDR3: TGTGCCAGCAGCCTCCCTAGCGGGAGGTCGATTGAGCACCACGAGCAGTACTTC. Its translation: CASSLPSGRSIEHHEQYF.

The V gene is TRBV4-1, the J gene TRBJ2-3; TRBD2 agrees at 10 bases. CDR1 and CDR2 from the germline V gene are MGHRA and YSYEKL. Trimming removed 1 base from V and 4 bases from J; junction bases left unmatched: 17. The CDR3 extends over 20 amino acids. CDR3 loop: CASSQVTSGAIGEGPDTQYF. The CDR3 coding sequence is TGCGCCAGCAGCCAAGTAACTAGCGGGGCCATCGGCGAAGGACCAGATACGCAGTATTTT.